The following is a T cell receptor beta chain sequence with its context. What it binds is not known. This entry is derived from a study of cytomegalovirus exposure and HLA in healthy donors. The overall study: Genotyping of about 400 donors showed that around 85% belonged to the Caucasian-associated ancestry cluster. Study-wide findings and caveats: TCR beta chain V- and J-gene trimming was linked, in a later analysis, to a missense variant in DCLRE1C.

With 60 Vbeta and 13 Jbeta primers, the PCR was carried out. This table comes from immunoSEQ multiplex PCR, and its TCRdb copy is limited to in-frame clones, with some not included. The sample lists 130,000 or so clones; more than 65% were seen once. This TCR was recovered from a woman aged 18-29 years in good health and CMV-seronegative. Sequencing was carried out using PBMCs.

The CDR3 DNA reads as TGTGCCATCGGAGGGGATAGCACCTACAATGAGCAGTTCTTC. Residues: CAIGGDSTYNEQFF. This chain links TRBV10-3 with TRBJ2-1; D is perhaps TRBD2 (6 bases). The CDR3 consists of 14 residues. Trimming took off 8 bases at V and 2 bases at J, with 13 bases between the two ends. Germline lookup yields CDR1 ENHRY and CDR2 SYGVKD.